The T cell receptor beta chain described here comes from a study of molecular identifiers for immune sequencing clone quantification (dated 2018 in TCRdb). About the study as a whole: For a replicate experiment, RNA from roughly 18,000 or 92,000 naive CD8 T cells was divided into five aliquots, and four of the five aliquots were sequenced. The study was a methods study using CD8 T cells to benchmark molecular-identifier clustering-based TCR repertoire sequencing (MIDCIRS) and TCR RNA copy counting.

The paper as a whole reports these results and caveats: Spiked-in Jurkat TCR RNA equal to a single cell's worth was reported to be detectable even within one million naive CD8 T cells. Modeling gave about 3.2 recovered TCR RNA copies per cell versus about 10 by digital PCR, implying roughly 28% capture efficiency. The sizes of highly expanded clones could end up underestimated when identical TCR molecules share a barcode. When barcode sub-clustering was not used, chimeric consensus sequences inflated TCR diversity, with chimeras reaching as high as 47%. Spiked-in Jurkat TCR RNA (roughly 10 copies' worth), which is not part of the donor repertoire, was contained in the naive libraries. Clones above 20 RNA copies held over 98% of molecules in CMV-specific effector cells but under 1% in naive cells.

The library was obtained by PCR. TCRdb records NextSeq 500 as the sequencer. Bulk TCR libraries were made following a previously described method, with the TCR primers given in Table S5. Total RNA was purified with the Qiagen AllPrep DNA/RNA kit. Before analysis, reads from multiple sequencing runs of one library were combined. Per the original workflow: Reads were retained only if an exact TCR constant sequence was present, and the retained reads were trimmed to 150 nt and grouped according to their 12-nt molecular barcodes. Reads inside each barcode group were sub-clustered using a 15% Levenshtein threshold, and a quality-weighted consensus sequence was constructed for each RNA molecule. Non-functional sequences were filtered out, along with any lower-count sequence sitting one edit away from another sequence. Based on fitting two negative binomial distributions, any barcode sub-cluster with under 20% of the maximum read count was discarded. TCRdb reanalyzed the raw reads on its own, using fastp at Q25 for trimming and MiXCR for clone calling, and kept in-frame beta chains. When rows share a CDR3 protein, they turn into one entry using the most common DNA and genes. These V and J calls rely on TCRdb rather than the paper's analysis. The sample includes around 460,000 distinct CDR3 sequences, with roughly 24% observed a single time. Together, the top ten hold around 0.76% of the sample.

The CDR3 sequence holds 13 residues, the cysteine and phenylalanine included. The read is trimmed to its CDR3 DNA, 39 bases read in frame from base 1. The germline V gene gives CDR1 as MGHRA and CDR2 as YSYEKL. With respect to this clonotype: Its target antigen remains unknown. At one end the junction does not follow the germline gene, possibly because of a read error.

Libraries of naive CD8 T cells were built from anywhere between roughly 18,000 and 1,000,000 sorted cells, with 10%, 30% or 50% of the purified RNA used. On a BD FACSAria II, naive CD8 T cells were FACS-sorted as CD8+CD4-CCR7+CD45RA+ and collected into RLT Plus buffer. Detection sensitivity was tested by spiking Jurkat RNA equal to roughly 9 TCR copies' worth into samples containing roughly 17,000-1,000,000 naive CD8 T cells. CD8 T cells were enriched using RosetteSep CD8+ T Cell Enrichment Cocktail and Ficoll-Paque, and the enriched cells then underwent ACK red cell lysis. The source of this sequence is a human donor in good health. Some libraries in this study had Jurkat cell RNA spiked in. Here the chain combines TRBV4-1 and TRBJ1-1; the D gene remains uncertain. Sample: naive CD8+ T cells from blood, with Jurkat cell RNA spiked in. Per the publication, the cell subset or site label means: FACS-sorted CD8+CD4-CCR7+CD45RA+ naive T cells. The CDR3 has the sequence CVSSQDLNTEAFF. The bases read TGCGTCAGCAGCCAAGATTTGAACACTGAAGCTTTCTTT.